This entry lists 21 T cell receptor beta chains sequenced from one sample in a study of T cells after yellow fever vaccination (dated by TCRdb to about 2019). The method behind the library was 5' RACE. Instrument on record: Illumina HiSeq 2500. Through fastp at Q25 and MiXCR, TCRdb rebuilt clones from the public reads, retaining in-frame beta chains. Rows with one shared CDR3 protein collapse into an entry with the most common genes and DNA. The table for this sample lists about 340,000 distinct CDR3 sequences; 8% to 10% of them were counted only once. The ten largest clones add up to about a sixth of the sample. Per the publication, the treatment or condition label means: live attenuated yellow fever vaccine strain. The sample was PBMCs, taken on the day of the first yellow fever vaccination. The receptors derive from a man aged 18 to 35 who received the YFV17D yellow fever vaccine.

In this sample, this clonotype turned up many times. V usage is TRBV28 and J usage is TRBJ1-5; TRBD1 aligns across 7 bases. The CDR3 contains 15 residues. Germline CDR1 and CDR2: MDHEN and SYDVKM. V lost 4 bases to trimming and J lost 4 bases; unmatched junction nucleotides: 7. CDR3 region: CASSWGMTGNQPQHF. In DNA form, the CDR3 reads TGTGCCAGCAGTTGGGGGATGACAGGGAATCAGCCCCAGCATTTT.

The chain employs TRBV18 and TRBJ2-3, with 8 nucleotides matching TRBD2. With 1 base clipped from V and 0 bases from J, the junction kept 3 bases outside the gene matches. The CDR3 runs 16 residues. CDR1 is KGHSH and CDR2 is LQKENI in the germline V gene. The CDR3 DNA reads TGTGCCAGCTCACCACGGCAGCGGGGGAGCACAGATACGCAGTATTTT. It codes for CASSPRQRGSTDTQYF.

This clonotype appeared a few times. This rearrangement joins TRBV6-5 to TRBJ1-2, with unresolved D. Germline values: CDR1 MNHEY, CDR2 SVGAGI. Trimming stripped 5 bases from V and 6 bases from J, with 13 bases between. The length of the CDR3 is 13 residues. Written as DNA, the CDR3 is TGTGCCAGCAGTACCCGACCCGTGGATGGCTACACCTTC. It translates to CASSTRPVDGYTF.

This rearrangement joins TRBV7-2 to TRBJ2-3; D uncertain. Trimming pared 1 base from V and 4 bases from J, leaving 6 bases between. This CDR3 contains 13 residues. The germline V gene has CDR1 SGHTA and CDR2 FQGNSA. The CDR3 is CASSLDGPDTQYF. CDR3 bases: TGTGCCAGCAGCTTAGACGGTCCAGATACGCAGTATTTT.

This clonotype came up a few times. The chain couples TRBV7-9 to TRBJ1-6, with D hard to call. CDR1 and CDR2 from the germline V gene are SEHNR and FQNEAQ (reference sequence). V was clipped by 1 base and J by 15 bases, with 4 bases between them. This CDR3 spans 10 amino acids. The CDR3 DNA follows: TGTGCCAGCAGCTTAGAGGACCTCCACTTT. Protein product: CASSLEDLHF.

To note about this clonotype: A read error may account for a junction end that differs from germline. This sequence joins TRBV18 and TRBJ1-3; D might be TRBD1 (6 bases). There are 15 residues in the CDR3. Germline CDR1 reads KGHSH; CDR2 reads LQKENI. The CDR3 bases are TGTGCCAGCTCATCACCCACGGGACAAGGAAACACCATATATTTT. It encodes CASSSPTGQGNTIYF.

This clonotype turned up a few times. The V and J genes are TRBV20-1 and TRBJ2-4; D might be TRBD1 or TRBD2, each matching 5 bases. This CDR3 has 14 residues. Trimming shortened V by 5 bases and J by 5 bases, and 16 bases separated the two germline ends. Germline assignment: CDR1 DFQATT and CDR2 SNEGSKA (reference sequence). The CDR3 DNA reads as TGCAGTGCTCGGCCCGCCGGGGACCAAAACATTCAGTACTTC. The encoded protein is CSARPAGDQNIQYF.

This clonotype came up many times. The CDR3, as DNA: TGTGCCAGCAGCTTAGGCCTTGGGGGCGAGCAGTACTTC. Protein product: CASSLGLGGEQYF. The chain has TRBV13 and TRBJ2-7; D possibly matches TRBD1 or TRBD2 (5 bases each). CDR3 length equals 13 residues. Germline values: CDR1 PRHDT, CDR2 FYEKMQ (reference sequence). Trimming stripped 0 bases from V and 6 bases from J, with 9 bases between.

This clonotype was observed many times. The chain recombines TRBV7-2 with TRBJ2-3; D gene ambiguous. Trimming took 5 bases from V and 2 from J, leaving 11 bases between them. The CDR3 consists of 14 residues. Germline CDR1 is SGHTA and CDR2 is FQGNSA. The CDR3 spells CASSPGPSTDTQYF. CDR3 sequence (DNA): TGTGCCAGCAGCCCTGGACCTTCCACAGATACGCAGTATTTT.

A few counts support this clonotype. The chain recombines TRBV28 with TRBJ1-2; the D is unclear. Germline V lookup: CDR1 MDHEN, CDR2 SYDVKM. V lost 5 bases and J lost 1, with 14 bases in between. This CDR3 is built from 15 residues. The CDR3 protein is CASSTLTEINYGYTF. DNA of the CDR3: TGTGCCAGCAGTACCCTGACGGAAATTAACTATGGCTACACCTTC.

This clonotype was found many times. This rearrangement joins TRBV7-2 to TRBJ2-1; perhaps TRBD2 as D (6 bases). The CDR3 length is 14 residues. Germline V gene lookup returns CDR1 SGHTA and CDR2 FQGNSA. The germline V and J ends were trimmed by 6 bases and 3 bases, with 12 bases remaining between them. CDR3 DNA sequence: TGTGCCAGCAGAAACCCCGGGGGCTACAATGAGCAGTTCTTC. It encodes CASRNPGGYNEQFF.

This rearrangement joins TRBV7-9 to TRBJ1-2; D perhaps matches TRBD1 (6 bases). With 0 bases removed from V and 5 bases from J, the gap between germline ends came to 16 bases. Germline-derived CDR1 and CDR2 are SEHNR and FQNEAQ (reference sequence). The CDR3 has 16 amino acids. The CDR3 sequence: CASSLASGDASYGYTF. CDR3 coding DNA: TGTGCCAGCAGCTTAGCTTCAGGGGATGCTTCATATGGCTACACCTTC.

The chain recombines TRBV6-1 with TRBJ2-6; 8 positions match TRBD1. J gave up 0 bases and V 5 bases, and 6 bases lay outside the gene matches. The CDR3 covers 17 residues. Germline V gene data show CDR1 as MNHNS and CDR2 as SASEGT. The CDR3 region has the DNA TGTGCCAGCAGTCGTACAACAGGGGGCTCTGGGGCCAACGTCCTGACTTTC. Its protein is CASSRTTGGSGANVLTF.

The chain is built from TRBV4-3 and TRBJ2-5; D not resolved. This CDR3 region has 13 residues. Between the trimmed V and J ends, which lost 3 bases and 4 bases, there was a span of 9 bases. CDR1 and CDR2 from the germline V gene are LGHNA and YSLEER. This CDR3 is CASSQMLGETQYF. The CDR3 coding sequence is TGCGCCAGCAGCCAGATGTTAGGAGAGACCCAGTACTTC.

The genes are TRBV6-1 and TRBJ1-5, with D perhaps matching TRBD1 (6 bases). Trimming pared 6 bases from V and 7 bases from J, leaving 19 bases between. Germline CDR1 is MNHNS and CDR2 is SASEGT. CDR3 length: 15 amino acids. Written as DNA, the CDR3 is TGTGCCAGCAGGGGGCTGGTGGAGGGGGGCCAGCCCCAGCATTTT. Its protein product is CASRGLVEGGQPQHF.

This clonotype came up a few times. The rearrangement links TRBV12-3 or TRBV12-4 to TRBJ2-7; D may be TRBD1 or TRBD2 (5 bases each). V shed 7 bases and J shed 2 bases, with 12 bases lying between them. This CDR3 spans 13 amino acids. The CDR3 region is CASTGRNTYEQYF. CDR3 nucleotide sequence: TGTGCCAGCACGGGACGGAATACCTACGAGCAGTACTTC.

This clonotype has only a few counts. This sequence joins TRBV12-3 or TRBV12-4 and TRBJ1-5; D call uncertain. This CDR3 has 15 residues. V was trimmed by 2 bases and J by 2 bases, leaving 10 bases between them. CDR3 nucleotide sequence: TGTGCCAGCAGTTTACACCGTAAGGGCAATCAGCCCCAGCATTTT. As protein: CASSLHRKGNQPQHF.

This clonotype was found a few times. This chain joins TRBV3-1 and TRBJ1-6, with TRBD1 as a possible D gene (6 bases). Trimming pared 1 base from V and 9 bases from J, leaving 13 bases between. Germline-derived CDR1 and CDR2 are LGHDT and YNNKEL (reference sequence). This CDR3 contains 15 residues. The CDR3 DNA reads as TGTGCCAGCAGCCAAGGACAGGCCTCGGTTTCACCCCTCCACTTT. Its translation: CASSQGQASVSPLHF.

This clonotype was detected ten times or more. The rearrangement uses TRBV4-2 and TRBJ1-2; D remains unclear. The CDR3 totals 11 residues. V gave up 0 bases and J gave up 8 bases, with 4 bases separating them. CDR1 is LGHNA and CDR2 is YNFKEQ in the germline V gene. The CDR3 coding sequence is TGTGCCAGCAGCCAAGAAGCAGGCTACACCTTC. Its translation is CASSQEAGYTF.

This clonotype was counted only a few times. The CDR3 sequence is CASSLHTTNEKLFF. The DNA of the CDR3 is TGCGCCAGCAGCTTGCACACAACTAATGAAAAACTGTTTTTT. The genes are TRBV5-1 and TRBJ1-4; D remains ambiguous. V was pared by 1 base and J by 0 bases, with 4 bases between. The CDR3 has 14 residues. From germline, CDR1 is SGHRS and CDR2 YFSETQ.

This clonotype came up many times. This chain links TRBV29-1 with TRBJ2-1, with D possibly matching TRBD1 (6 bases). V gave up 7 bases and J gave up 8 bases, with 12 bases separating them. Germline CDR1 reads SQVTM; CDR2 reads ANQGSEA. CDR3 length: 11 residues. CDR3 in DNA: TGCAGCGGGGGGCCCCCGGATGAGCAGTTCTTC. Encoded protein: CSGGPPDEQFF.